This TCR beta chain was recorded in a study of T cell clonotyping in hematopoietic cell transplantation. The data were produced by immunoSEQ multiplex PCR, yet TCRdb's version contains in-frame clones alone and is incomplete. The repertoire holds about 6,900 clones, 95% to 97% seen once, with roughly 15% in the top ten. Germline assignment: CDR1 SGHDT and CDR2 YYEEEE. This CDR3 has 15 amino acids. Trimming removed 0 bases at V and 0 bases at J, with 6 bases between. As for time point: recipient sample about 28 days before transplant, after cytoreduction. The receptor's source is a man between 65 and 85 years old with acute myeloid leukemia. Some clones in this sample may be carry-over from other donors' samples. Specimen: peripheral blood mononuclear cells, collected before stem cell transplant. The V call is TRBV5-6, the J call TRBJ2-2; D is unresolved. The CDR3 nucleotides read TGTGCCAGCAGCTTGGGCCACCCGAACACCGGGGAGCTGTTTTTT. It translates to CASSLGHPNTGELFF.